This entry describes one T cell receptor beta chain. Its target is not known. This CDR3 is built from 11 residues. V was pared by 5 bases and J by 5 bases, with 7 bases between. From germline, CDR1 is KGHSY and CDR2 FQNENV. The data stem from a study of CD8 T cells in Susac syndrome. Study-level points and caveats: An acknowledgment was made by the study that its TCR sequencing and HLA analysis involved relatively few individuals.

Sequencing of TCR beta was undertaken in CD8+ and CD4+ T cells derived from blood. Bulk CD8+ and CD4+ cells came from magnetic negative isolation; CD8+ TEMRA by FACS. It was with random hexamers that about 0.45 to 1 ug RNA was reverse transcribed. Multiplex PCR with immunoSEQ amplified the TCR beta CDR3 across 54 Vbeta and 13 Jbeta. MiXCR, applied by TCRdb to the immunoSEQ multiplex PCR reads, yields one record per CDR3 protein. The sample records more than 200,000 distinct CDR3 sequences, 92% being singletons. The source is a human donor with multiple sclerosis. The chain recombines TRBV16 with TRBJ2-7; no reliable D call. The specimen sequenced was CD8+ T cells from PBMCs. CDR3 DNA sequence: TGTGCCAGCAGCGGAGTCGACGAGCAGTACTTC. It encodes CASSGVDEQYF.